The 8 T cell receptor beta chains given below trace back to one sample, sequenced in a study of T cell repertoires in aging, cancer and after chemotherapy. TCR beta rearrangements were amplified from peripheral blood genomic DNA. A mixed TRB-A/B primer pool amplified rearranged TRB by multiplex touch-down PCR. In TCRdb, the multiplex PCR reads were re-called with MiXCR into one record per CDR3 protein. The sample has about 17,000 distinct CDR3 sequences, 45% to 50% seen once; the top ten hold 10% to 13%. Input material: blood. The receptor source for this set is a human donor in good health.

In its sample, this clonotype was seen a few times. The CDR3 reads CASSIGRGEVKYF. Here the CDR3 DNA reads TGTGCCAGTAGTATCGGCAGAGGTGAAGTAAAGTACTTC. This sequence joins TRBV19 and TRBJ2-7; D call uncertain. V was pared by 3 bases and J by 11 bases, with 17 bases between. Germline CDR1 and CDR2: LNHDA and SQIVND (reference sequence). This CDR3 is 13 amino acids long. The variable domain in full, completed from reference TRBV19 and TRBJ2-7, reads DGGITQSPKYLFRKEGQNVTLSCEQNLNHDAMYWYRQDPGQGLRLIYYSQIVNDFQKGDIAEGYSVSREKKESFPLTVTSAQKNPTAFYLCASSIGRGEVKYFGPGTRLTVT.

J is TRBJ2-7 and V is TRBV15; D may be TRBD1 (5 bases). Between the trimmed V and J ends, which lost 0 bases and 2 bases, there was a span of 17 bases. The CDR3 is 17 residues long. Per the germline V gene, CDR1 is LNHNV and CDR2 is YYDKDF (reference sequence). Here the CDR3 reads CATSRDLGQVTPYEQYF. The CDR3 DNA reads as TGTGCCACCAGCAGAGACCTAGGACAAGTCACTCCCTACGAGCAGTACTTC.

This clonotype was seen more than once but under ten times. This chain joins TRBV6-5 and TRBJ2-7; 9 nucleotides align to TRBD1. Per germline, CDR1 MNHEY and CDR2 SVGAGI. The CDR3 covers 15 residues. V shed 6 bases, J shed 7 bases, and the junction held 13 bases outside the gene matches. CDR3 nucleotide sequence: TGTGCCAGCAGACCGCCCCGGACAGGGGAACGGGAGCAGTACTTC. This sequence encodes CASRPPRTGEREQYF.

This chain uses TRBV13 with TRBJ2-7, with 7 bases fitting TRBD1. Germline CDR1 PRHDT, CDR2 FYEKMQ (reference sequence). The CDR3 has 15 amino acids. After removal of 1 base from V and 5 bases from J, the junction contained 8 bases not matched to a gene. CDR3 sequence reads: CASSLAPDRVNEQYF. In DNA form, the CDR3 reads TGTGCCAGCAGCTTAGCCCCCGACAGGGTCAACGAGCAGTACTTC.

This chain links TRBV7-4 with TRBJ2-7; D is possibly TRBD2 (5 bases). Trimming cost V 5 bases and J 4 bases, with 18 bases left between them. CDR1 and CDR2 (germline): SGHVT, SQSDAQ. The CDR3 has 15 residues. CDR3 loop: CASSPPDLIRYEQYF. In DNA, the CDR3 is TGTGCCAGCAGCCCCCCGGACTTGATTCGGTACGAGCAGTACTTC.

In its sample, this clonotype was seen a few times. V is TRBV12-3 or TRBV12-4 and J is TRBJ2-3; D unresolved. Trimming shortened V by 1 base and J by 0 bases, and 5 bases separated the two germline ends. This CDR3 region has 14 residues. The CDR3 here is CASSLDASTDTQYF. DNA of the CDR3: TGTGCCAGCAGTTTAGATGCTAGCACAGATACGCAGTATTTT.

This clonotype occurred once. The rearrangement uses TRBV29-1 and TRBJ2-1; 7 nucleotides agree with TRBD1. Germline-derived CDR1 and CDR2 are SQVTM and ANQGSEA. The CDR3 totals 14 residues. Trimming took 7 bases from V and 0 from J; bases not matched to a gene: 6. The DNA of the CDR3 is TGCAGCGGGTTCTGGGACAGCTCCTACAATGAGCAGTTCTTC. This codes for CSGFWDSSYNEQFF.

This clonotype turned up a few times. In nucleotides, the CDR3 is TGCAGCGTTGAAGATATCTACACTGAAGCTTTCTTT. Residues: CSVEDIYTEAFF. The rearrangement uses TRBV29-1 and TRBJ1-1, with D unresolved. The CDR3 is made up of 12 amino acids. Germline V gene lookup returns CDR1 SQVTM and CDR2 ANQGSEA. Trimming took 0 bases from V and 3 from J, leaving 5 bases between them.